This T cell receptor beta chain was sequenced for a study of CD8 T cells in Susac syndrome. Study-wide background: Patients with Susac syndrome who were sequenced included about 6 with active disease and eight in remission. General study results and limits: Clonal expansion was not observed in the Susac syndrome CD4+ T cell repertoires.

Reverse transcription of about 0.5 to 1 ug RNA was carried out with random hexamers. TCR beta CDR3 was amplified by immunoSEQ covering 54 Vbeta and 13 Jbeta. A single record per CDR3 protein comes from TCRdb applying MiXCR to the immunoSEQ multiplex PCR reads. Among 95,000 to 150,000 distinct CDR3 sequences listed, over 90% were seen once. The CDR3 contains 14 residues. With 1 base removed from V and 6 bases from J, the gap between germline ends came to 13 bases. Per the germline V gene, CDR1 is LGHNA and CDR2 is YNFKEQ. TCR beta sequences were obtained from blood CD8+ and CD4+ T cells. Regarding this clonotype: Its antigen is still unknown.

This chain joins TRBV4-2 and TRBJ2-7; D may match TRBD1 or TRBD2 (5 bases each). Sample: CD4+ T cells from PBMCs. The TCR comes from a human donor with Susac syndrome. The CDR3 reads CASSQAGTAGEQYF. For the CDR3, the DNA is TGTGCCAGCAGCCAAGCCGGGACCGCCGGCGAGCAGTACTTC.